What follows describes a single T cell receptor beta chain. Its antigen is unknown. This sample was taken from a study of cytomegalovirus exposure and HLA in healthy donors. Study-wide findings and caveats: As immune exposure information, only CMV serostatus was available. Most subjects' HLA-A and HLA-B alleles were reportedly predicted from TCR beta sequences. Later findings reportedly placed an Asian-associated ancestry cluster below the roughly 690-donor mean for N-insertions.

The PCR made use of 60 Vbeta and 13 Jbeta primers. Repertoires were generated with immunoSEQ multiplex PCR, while TCRdb's copy carries only in-frame clones and drops some. The sample includes about 140,000 clones. The CDR3 length is 16 residues. Unmatched junction bases numbered 5, after V lost 0 bases and J lost 2 bases. CDR1 and CDR2 from the germline V gene are SGHRS and YFSETQ. This receptor was identified in a man aged 40-55 years in good health and CMV-seronegative. The chain couples TRBV5-1 to TRBJ2-1; TRBD2 aligns across 7 bases. The sample consisted of PBMCs. The CDR3 loop reads CASSLASGTAYNEQFF. The CDR3 DNA follows: TGCGCCAGCAGCTTGGCCAGCGGGACCGCCTACAATGAGCAGTTCTTC. The full variable domain, in which reference TRBV5-1 and TRBJ2-1 provide the parts outside the CDR3, is KAGVTQTPRYLIKTRGQQVTLSCSPISGHRSVSWYQQTPGQGLQFLFEYFSETQRNKGNFPGRFSGRQFSNSRSEMNVSTLELGDSALYLCASSLASGTAYNEQFFGPGTRLTVL.